These T cell receptor beta chains were read from a single sample in a study of OX40 agonist ivuxolimab in advanced cancers. The table came from immunoSEQ multiplex PCR; TCRdb's copy has only in-frame clones and leaves some out. The sample has 60,000 or so clones, more than 70% seen once. The starting material was CD4+ or CD8+ T cells sorted from blood, obtained in a trial of the OX40 agonist ivuxolimab. The receptors come from an adult with an advanced solid tumor such as melanoma, head and neck, liver or kidney cancer. Each CDR3 is given with its conserved first and last residue. The D gene is left open where the match is weak. Size values are once, few and many counts, or a class for expanded clones, and some rows have none.

J gene: TRBJ2-2
clone size: .
D gene: .
V gene: TRBV6-6
CDR3 protein: CASSYFGNTGELFF
CDR3 DNA: TGTGCCAGCAGTTACTTCGGGAACACCGGGGAGCTGTTTTTT

J gene: TRBJ2-2
clone size: once
D gene: .
V gene: TRBV28
CDR3 protein: CASSSFFSRPTGELFF
CDR3 DNA: TGTGCCAGCAGTTCCTTCTTTAGCCGACCCACCGGGGAGCTGTTTTTT

J gene: TRBJ2-2
clone size: .
D gene: .
V gene: TRBV28
CDR3 protein: CASSPPGQGLGELFF
CDR3 DNA: TGTGCCAGCAGCCCTCCGGGGCAGGGCCTCGGGGAGCTGTTTTTT

J gene: TRBJ1-2
clone size: .
D gene: TRBD1
V gene: TRBV6-5
CDR3 protein: CASSYSTGGRGYTF
CDR3 DNA: TGTGCCAGCAGTTACTCCACAGGGGGCCGCGGCTACACCTTC

J gene: TRBJ1-3
clone size: .
D gene: TRBD1
V gene: TRBV4-2
CDR3 protein: CASSRGQNVNTIYF
CDR3 DNA: TGTGCCAGCAGCAGGGGACAGAATGTTAACACCATATATTTT

J gene: TRBJ1-2
clone size: .
D gene: TRBD1
V gene: TRBV30
CDR3 protein: CAWSRDRPYGYTF
CDR3 DNA: TGTGCCTGGAGTCGGGACAGGCCCTATGGCTACACCTTC

J gene: TRBJ2-4
clone size: .
D gene: .
V gene: TRBV27
CDR3 protein: CASSLWSNLAKNIQYF
CDR3 DNA: TGTGCCAGCAGTTTATGGAGTAACCTAGCCAAAAACATTCAGTACTTC

J gene: TRBJ1-4
clone size: .
D gene: .
V gene: TRBV18
CDR3 protein: CASSPDSGRGVKLFF
CDR3 DNA: TGTGCCAGCTCACCGGATTCAGGGAGGGGAGTAAAACTGTTTTTT

J gene: TRBJ2-3
clone size: .
D gene: TRBD2
V gene: TRBV9
CDR3 protein: CASSVATSGRGTDTQYF
CDR3 DNA: TGTGCCAGCAGCGTAGCAACTAGCGGGAGGGGCACAGATACGCAGTATTTT

J gene: TRBJ1-6
clone size: .
D gene: .
V gene: TRBV18
CDR3 protein: CASSPLTVSYNSPLHF
CDR3 DNA: TGTGCCAGCTCACCACTCACCGTGTCCTATAATTCACCCCTCCACTTT

J gene: TRBJ2-7
clone size: .
D gene: .
V gene: TRBV28
CDR3 protein: CASRSSGEQYF
CDR3 DNA: TGTGCCAGCAGATCCTCAGGCGAGCAGTACTTC

J gene: TRBJ2-1
clone size: .
D gene: .
V gene: TRBV6-5
CDR3 protein: CASRFLRANEQFF
CDR3 DNA: TGTGCCAGCAGATTTCTACGCGCCAATGAGCAGTTCTTC

J gene: TRBJ2-5
clone size: .
D gene: TRBD2
V gene: TRBV10-3
CDR3 protein: CAISDPSGISGETQYF
CDR3 DNA: TGTGCCATCAGTGATCCAAGCGGGATATCGGGAGAGACCCAGTACTTC

J gene: TRBJ1-4
clone size: .
D gene: .
V gene: TRBV4-1
CDR3 protein: CASSQGRAEKLFF
CDR3 DNA: TGCGCCAGCAGCCAAGGTAGGGCTGAAAAACTGTTTTTT

J gene: TRBJ2-7
clone size: once
D gene: .
V gene: TRBV12-5
CDR3 protein: CASALGAHQYF
CDR3 DNA: TGTGCTAGTGCCCTAGGCGCCCACCAGTACTTC

J gene: TRBJ2-3
clone size: once
D gene: TRBD2
V gene: TRBV5-8
CDR3 protein: CASSPGLAGAIDTQYF
CDR3 DNA: TGTGCCAGCAGCCCCGGACTAGCGGGAGCAATAGATACGCAGTATTTT

J gene: TRBJ1-1
clone size: .
D gene: .
V gene: TRBV5-4
CDR3 protein: CASSLARNTEAFF
CDR3 DNA: TGTGCCAGCAGCTTGGCACGAAACACTGAAGCTTTCTTT

J gene: TRBJ1-1
clone size: few
D gene: .
V gene: TRBV29-1
CDR3 protein: CSVGAMNTEAFF
CDR3 DNA: TGCAGCGTTGGGGCCATGAACACTGAAGCTTTCTTT

J gene: TRBJ1-3
clone size: .
D gene: .
V gene: TRBV19
CDR3 protein: CASSTLTGLRNTIYF
CDR3 DNA: TGTGCCAGTAGTACCCTTACCGGCCTCAGGAACACCATATATTTT

J gene: TRBJ2-7
clone size: .
D gene: TRBD1
V gene: TRBV5-4
CDR3 protein: CASSSPGQGYEQYF
CDR3 DNA: TGTGCCAGCAGCTCTCCGGGACAGGGGTACGAGCAGTACTTC

J gene: TRBJ1-6
clone size: once
D gene: TRBD1
V gene: TRBV18
CDR3 protein: CASSLTGTANSPLHF
CDR3 DNA: TGTGCCAGCTCACTTACCGGGACAGCTAATTCACCCCTCCACTTT

J gene: TRBJ2-3
clone size: once
D gene: TRBD2
V gene: TRBV5-1
CDR3 protein: CASSSHPTGTNTDTQYF
CDR3 DNA: TGCGCCAGCAGCTCCCACCCTACCGGGACTAACACAGATACGCAGTATTTT

J gene: TRBJ1-2
clone size: .
D gene: .
V gene: TRBV9
CDR3 protein: CASSAGRHSNYGYTF
CDR3 DNA: TGTGCCAGCAGCGCCGGCCGACACTCTAACTATGGCTACACCTTC

J gene: TRBJ2-5
clone size: .
D gene: TRBD2
V gene: TRBV27
CDR3 protein: CASSLRGRTSGTETQYF
CDR3 DNA: TGTGCCAGCAGTTTAAGAGGAAGGACTAGCGGGACAGAGACCCAGTACTTC

J gene: TRBJ1-1
clone size: .
D gene: .
V gene: TRBV7-2
CDR3 protein: CASSLDFPNTEAFF
CDR3 DNA: TGTGCCAGCAGCTTAGACTTTCCGAACACTGAAGCTTTCTTT

J gene: TRBJ1-1
clone size: .
D gene: TRBD1
V gene: TRBV5-1
CDR3 protein: CASSLMERRGGQLTGGNPEAFF
CDR3 DNA: TGCGCCAGCAGCTTGATGGAAAGACGGGGGGGACAGCTTACCGGTGGAAACCCTGAAGCTTTCTTT

J gene: TRBJ2-1
clone size: .
D gene: .
V gene: TRBV9
CDR3 protein: CASSVGEGAFNEQFF
CDR3 DNA: TGTGCCAGCAGCGTAGGGGAGGGGGCCTTCAATGAGCAGTTCTTC

J gene: TRBJ2-1
clone size: .
D gene: TRBD1
V gene: TRBV4-1
CDR3 protein: CASSPGQGLNEQFF
CDR3 DNA: TGCGCCAGCAGCCCTGGACAGGGGTTAAATGAGCAGTTCTTC

J gene: TRBJ2-2
clone size: .
D gene: .
V gene: TRBV2
CDR3 protein: CASSDPVGAGELFF
CDR3 DNA: TGTGCCAGCAGTGACCCTGTTGGGGCCGGGGAGCTGTTTTTT

J gene: TRBJ1-6
clone size: .
D gene: TRBD1
V gene: TRBV5-8
CDR3 protein: CASSLGTGFGNSPLHF
CDR3 DNA: TGTGCCAGCAGCTTGGGGACAGGGTTCGGGAATTCACCCCTCCACTTT

J gene: TRBJ1-5
clone size: .
D gene: .
V gene: TRBV21-1
CDR3 protein: CASSKGMDRSGLGQPQHF
CDR3 DNA: TGTGCCAGCAGCAAGGGGATGGACAGGAGCGGTCTTGGGCAGCCCCAGCATTTT

J gene: TRBJ2-5
clone size: .
D gene: .
V gene: TRBV28
CDR3 protein: CASSSSDLQETQYF
CDR3 DNA: TGTGCCAGCAGTTCCTCGGACTTACAAGAGACCCAGTACTTC

J gene: TRBJ2-1
clone size: .
D gene: TRBD2
V gene: TRBV28
CDR3 protein: CASGRASDEQFF
CDR3 DNA: TGTGCCAGCGGGAGGGCCTCGGATGAGCAGTTCTTC

J gene: TRBJ2-4
clone size: once
D gene: TRBD1
V gene: TRBV27
CDR3 protein: CASSDRGRGKNIQYF
CDR3 DNA: TGTGCCAGCAGTGACAGGGGTAGGGGCAAAAACATTCAGTACTTC

J gene: TRBJ2-7
clone size: .
D gene: .
V gene: TRBV6-6
CDR3 protein: CASSYSQGFYEQYF
CDR3 DNA: TGTGCCAGCAGTTACTCACAGGGATTCTACGAGCAGTACTTC

J gene: TRBJ1-2
clone size: once
D gene: .
V gene: TRBV6-1
CDR3 protein: CASSVEIYGYTF
CDR3 DNA: TGTGCCAGCAGTGTAGAGATCTATGGCTACACCTTC

J gene: TRBJ1-2
clone size: .
D gene: TRBD1
V gene: TRBV29-1
CDR3 protein: CSVAPPPGQGNYGYTF
CDR3 DNA: TGCAGCGTTGCCCCTCCCCCGGGACAGGGGAACTATGGCTACACCTTC

J gene: TRBJ1-6
clone size: .
D gene: .
V gene: TRBV9
CDR3 protein: CASSAQGPGSVISPLHF
CDR3 DNA: TGTGCCAGCAGCGCCCAGGGACCAGGGTCAGTAATCTCACCCCTCCACTTT

J gene: TRBJ1-5
clone size: .
D gene: .
V gene: TRBV10-2
CDR3 protein: CASTPGPGQPQHF
CDR3 DNA: TGCGCCAGCACCCCGGGGCCGGGGCAGCCCCAGCATTTT

J gene: TRBJ1-6
clone size: .
D gene: .
V gene: TRBV7-6
CDR3 protein: CASSLAGNGPLHF
CDR3 DNA: TGTGCCAGCAGCTTAGCGGGGAATGGGCCCCTCCACTTT

J gene: TRBJ2-1
clone size: .
D gene: TRBD2
V gene: TRBV7-8
CDR3 protein: CASYSGGSSYNEQFF
CDR3 DNA: TGTGCCAGTTATAGCGGGGGGTCTTCCTACAATGAGCAGTTCTTC

J gene: TRBJ2-3
clone size: .
D gene: .
V gene: TRBV19
CDR3 protein: CASSMGGLGDTQYF
CDR3 DNA: TGTGCCAGTAGTATGGGGGGCCTGGGAGATACGCAGTATTTT